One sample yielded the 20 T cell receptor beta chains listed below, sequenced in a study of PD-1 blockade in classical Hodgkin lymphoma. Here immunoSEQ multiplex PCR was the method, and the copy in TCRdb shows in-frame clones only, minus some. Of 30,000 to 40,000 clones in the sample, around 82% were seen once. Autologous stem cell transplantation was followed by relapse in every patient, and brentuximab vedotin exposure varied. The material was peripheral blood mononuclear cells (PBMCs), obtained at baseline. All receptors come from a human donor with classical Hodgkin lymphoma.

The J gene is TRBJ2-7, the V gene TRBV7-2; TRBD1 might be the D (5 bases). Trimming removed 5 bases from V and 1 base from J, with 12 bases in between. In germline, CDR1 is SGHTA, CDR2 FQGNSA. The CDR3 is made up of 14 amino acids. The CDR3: CASSPSGQSYEQYF. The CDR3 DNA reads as TGTGCCAGCAGCCCCTCAGGACAATCCTACGAGCAGTACTTC.

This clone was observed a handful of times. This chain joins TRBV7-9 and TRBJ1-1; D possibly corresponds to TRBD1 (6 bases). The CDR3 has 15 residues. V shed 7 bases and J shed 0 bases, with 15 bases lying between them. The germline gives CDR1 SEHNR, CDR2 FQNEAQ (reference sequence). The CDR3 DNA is TGTGCCAGCATGGGGGCAGTTGGTATGAACACTGAAGCTTTCTTT. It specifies CASMGAVGMNTEAFF. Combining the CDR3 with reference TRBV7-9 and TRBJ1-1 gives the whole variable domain DTGVSQNPRHKITKRGQNVTFRCDPISEHNRLYWYRQTLGQGPEFLTYFQNEAQLEKSRLLSDRFSAERPKGSFSTLEIQRTEQGDSAMYLCASMGAVGMNTEAFFGQGTRLTVV.

CDR3 bases: TGTGCCAGCAGCAGCTACCTCGACGAGACCCAGTACTTC. Amino acid sequence: CASSSYLDETQYF. The chain joins TRBV7-2 to TRBJ2-5, with D hard to call. The CDR3 length is 13 residues. V was shortened by 5 bases and J by 5 bases, with 12 bases between the two germline ends. The germline CDR1 and CDR2 sequences are SGHTA and FQGNSA.

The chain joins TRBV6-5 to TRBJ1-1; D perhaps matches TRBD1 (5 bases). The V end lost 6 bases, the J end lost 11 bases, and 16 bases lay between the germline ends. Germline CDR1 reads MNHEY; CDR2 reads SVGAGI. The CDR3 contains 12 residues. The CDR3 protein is CASSESWKGAFF. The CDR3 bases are TGTGCCAGCAGCGAGTCCTGGAAGGGGGCTTTCTTT.

Here the CDR3 DNA reads TGTGCCAGCAGCGTAGGGGCAGATGGAAACACCATATATTTT. It codes for CASSVGADGNTIYF. The chain links TRBV9 to TRBJ1-3; D not certain. Germline V gene lookup returns CDR1 SGDLS and CDR2 YYNGEE. The CDR3 runs to 14 residues. The ends were cut back, 0 bases at V and 3 bases at J, with 7 bases in the middle.

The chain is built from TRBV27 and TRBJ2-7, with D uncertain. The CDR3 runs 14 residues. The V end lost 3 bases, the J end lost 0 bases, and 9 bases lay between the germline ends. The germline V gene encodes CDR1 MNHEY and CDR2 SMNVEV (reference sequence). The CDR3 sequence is CASSFSRSSYEQYF. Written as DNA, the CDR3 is TGTGCCAGCAGTTTTTCCCGGAGCTCCTACGAGCAGTACTTC.

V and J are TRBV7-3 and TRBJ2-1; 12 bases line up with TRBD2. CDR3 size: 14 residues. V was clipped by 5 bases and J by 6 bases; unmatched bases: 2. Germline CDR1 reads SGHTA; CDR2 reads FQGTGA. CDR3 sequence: CASSMTSGGNEQFF. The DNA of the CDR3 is TGTGCCAGCAGCATGACTAGCGGGGGCAATGAGCAGTTCTTC.

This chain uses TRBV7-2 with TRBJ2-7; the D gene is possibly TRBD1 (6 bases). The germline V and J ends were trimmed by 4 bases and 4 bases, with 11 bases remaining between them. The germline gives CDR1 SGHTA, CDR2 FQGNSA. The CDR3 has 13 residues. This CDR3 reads CASSSSQGYEQYF. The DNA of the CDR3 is TGTGCCAGCAGCTCCAGCCAGGGGTACGAGCAGTACTTC.

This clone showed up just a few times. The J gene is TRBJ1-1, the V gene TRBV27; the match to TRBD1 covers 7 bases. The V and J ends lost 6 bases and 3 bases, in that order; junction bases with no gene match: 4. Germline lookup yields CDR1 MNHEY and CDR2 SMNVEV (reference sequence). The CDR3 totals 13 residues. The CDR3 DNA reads TGTGCCAGCAGATCAGGGGGGGACACTGAAGCTTTCTTT. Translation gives CASRSGGDTEAFF.

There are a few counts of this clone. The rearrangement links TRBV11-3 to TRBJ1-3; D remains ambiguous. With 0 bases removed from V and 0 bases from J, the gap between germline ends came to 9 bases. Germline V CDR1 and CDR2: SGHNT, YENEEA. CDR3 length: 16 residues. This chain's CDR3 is CASSLEPGSSGNTIYF. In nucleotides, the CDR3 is TGTGCCAGCAGCTTAGAACCCGGGAGCTCTGGAAACACCATATATTTT.

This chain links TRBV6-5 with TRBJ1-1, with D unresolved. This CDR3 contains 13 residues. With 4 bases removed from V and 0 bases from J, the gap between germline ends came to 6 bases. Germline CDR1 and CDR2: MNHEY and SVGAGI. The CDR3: CASSFRVNTEAFF. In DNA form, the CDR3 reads TGTGCCAGCAGTTTCCGGGTGAACACTGAAGCTTTCTTT.

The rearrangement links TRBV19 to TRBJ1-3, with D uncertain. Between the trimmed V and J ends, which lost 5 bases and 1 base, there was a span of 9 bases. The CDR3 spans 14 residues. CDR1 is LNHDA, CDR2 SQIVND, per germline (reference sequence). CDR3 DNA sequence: TGTGCCAGTAGTGATAGAGGTTCTGGAAACACCATATATTTT. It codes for CASSDRGSGNTIYF. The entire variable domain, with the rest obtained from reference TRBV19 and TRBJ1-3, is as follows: DGGITQSPKYLFRKEGQNVTLSCEQNLNHDAMYWYRQDPGQGLRLIYYSQIVNDFQKGDIAEGYSVSREKKESFPLTVTSAQKNPTAFYLCASSDRGSGNTIYFGEGSWLTVV.

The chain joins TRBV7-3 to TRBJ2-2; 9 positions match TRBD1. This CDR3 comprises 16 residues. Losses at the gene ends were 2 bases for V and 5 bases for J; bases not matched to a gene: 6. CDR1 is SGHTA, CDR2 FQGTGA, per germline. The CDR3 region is CASSLPGGQGTGELFF. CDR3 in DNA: TGTGCCAGCAGCTTACCCGGAGGACAGGGGACCGGGGAGCTGTTTTTT. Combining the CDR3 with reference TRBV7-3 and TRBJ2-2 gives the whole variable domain GAGVSQTPSNKVTEKGKYVELRCDPISGHTALYWYRQSLGQGPEFLIYFQGTGAADDSGLPNDRFFAVRPEGSVSTLKIQRTERGDSAVYLCASSLPGGQGTGELFFGEGSRLTVL.

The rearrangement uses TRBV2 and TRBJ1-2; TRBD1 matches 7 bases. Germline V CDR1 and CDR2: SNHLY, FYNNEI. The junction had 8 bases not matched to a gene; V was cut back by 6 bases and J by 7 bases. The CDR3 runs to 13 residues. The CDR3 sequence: CASRFGAGGGYTF. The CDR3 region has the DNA TGTGCCAGCAGGTTTGGGGCAGGGGGTGGCTACACCTTC.

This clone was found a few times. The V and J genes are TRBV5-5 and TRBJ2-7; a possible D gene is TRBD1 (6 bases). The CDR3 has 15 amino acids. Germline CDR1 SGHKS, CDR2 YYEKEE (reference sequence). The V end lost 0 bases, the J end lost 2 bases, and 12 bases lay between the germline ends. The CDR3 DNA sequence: TGTGCCAGCAGCTTGGGACAGGACCCCGCCTACGAGCAGTACTTC. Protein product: CASSLGQDPAYEQYF.

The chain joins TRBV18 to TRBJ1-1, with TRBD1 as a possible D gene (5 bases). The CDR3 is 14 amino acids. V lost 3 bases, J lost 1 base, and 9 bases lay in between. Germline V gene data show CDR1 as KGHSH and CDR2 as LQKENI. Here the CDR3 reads CASSPSDRNTEAFF. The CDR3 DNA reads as TGTGCCAGCTCACCCTCCGACAGGAACACTGAAGCTTTCTTT.

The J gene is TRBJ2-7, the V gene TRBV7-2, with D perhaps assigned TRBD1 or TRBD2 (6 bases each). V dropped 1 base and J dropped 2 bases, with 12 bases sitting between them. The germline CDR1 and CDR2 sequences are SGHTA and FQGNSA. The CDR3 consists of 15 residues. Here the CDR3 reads CASSLVGGGAYEQYF. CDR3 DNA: TGTGCCAGCAGCTTAGTCGGAGGGGGAGCCTACGAGCAGTACTTC. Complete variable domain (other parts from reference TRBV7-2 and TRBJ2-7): GAGVSQSPSNKVTEKGKDVELRCDPISGHTALYWYRQSLGQGLEFLIYFQGNSAPDKSGLPSDRFSAERTGGSVSTLTIQRTQQEDSAVYLCASSLVGGGAYEQYFGPGTRLTVT.

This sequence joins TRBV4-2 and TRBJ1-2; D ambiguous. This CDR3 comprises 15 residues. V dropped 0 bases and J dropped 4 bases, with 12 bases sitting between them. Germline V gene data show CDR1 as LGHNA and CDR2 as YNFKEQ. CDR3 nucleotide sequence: TGTGCCAGCAGCCAAGATCCCCTGGGCAGCTATGGCTACACCTTC. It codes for CASSQDPLGSYGYTF.

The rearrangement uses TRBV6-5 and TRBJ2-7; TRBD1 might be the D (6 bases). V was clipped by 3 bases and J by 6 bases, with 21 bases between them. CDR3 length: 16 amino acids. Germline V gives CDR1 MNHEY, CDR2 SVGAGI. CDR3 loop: CASSYTSTGNPREQYF. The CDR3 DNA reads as TGTGCCAGCAGTTATACCAGCACAGGGAATCCTCGCGAGCAGTACTTC.

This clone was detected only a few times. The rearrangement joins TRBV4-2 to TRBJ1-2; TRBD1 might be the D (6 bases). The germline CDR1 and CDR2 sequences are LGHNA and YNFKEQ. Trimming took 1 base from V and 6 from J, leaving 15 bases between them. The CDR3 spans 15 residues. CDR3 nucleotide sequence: TGTGCCAGCAGCCAAGGGGGGGCGGAGGGGCATGGCTACACCTTC. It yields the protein CASSQGGAEGHGYTF.